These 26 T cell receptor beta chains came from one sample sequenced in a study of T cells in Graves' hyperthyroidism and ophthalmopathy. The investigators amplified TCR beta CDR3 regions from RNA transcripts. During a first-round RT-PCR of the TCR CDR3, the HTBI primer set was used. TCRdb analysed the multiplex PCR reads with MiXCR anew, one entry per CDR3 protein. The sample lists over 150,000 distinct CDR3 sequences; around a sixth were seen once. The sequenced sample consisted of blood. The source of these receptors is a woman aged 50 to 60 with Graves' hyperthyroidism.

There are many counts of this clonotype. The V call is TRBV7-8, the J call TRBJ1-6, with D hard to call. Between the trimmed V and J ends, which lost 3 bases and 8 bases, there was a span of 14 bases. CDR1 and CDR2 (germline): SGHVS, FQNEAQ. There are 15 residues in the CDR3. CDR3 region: CASSFPDNSDSPLHF. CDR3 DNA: TGTGCCAGCAGCTTCCCCGACAATTCGGATTCACCCCTCCACTTT.

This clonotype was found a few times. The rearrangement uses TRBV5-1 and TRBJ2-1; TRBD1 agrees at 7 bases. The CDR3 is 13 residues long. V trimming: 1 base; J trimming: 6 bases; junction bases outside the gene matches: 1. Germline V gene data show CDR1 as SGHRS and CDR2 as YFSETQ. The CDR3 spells CASSLPGGNEQFF. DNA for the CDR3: TGCGCCAGCAGCTTGCCAGGGGGCAATGAGCAGTTCTTC.

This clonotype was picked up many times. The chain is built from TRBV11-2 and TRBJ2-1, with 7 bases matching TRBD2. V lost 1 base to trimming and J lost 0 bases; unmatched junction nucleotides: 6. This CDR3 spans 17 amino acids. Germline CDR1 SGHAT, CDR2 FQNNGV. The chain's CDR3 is CASSLAVGGSSYNEQFF. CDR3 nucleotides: TGTGCCAGCAGCTTAGCTGTGGGGGGGAGCTCCTACAATGAGCAGTTCTTC.

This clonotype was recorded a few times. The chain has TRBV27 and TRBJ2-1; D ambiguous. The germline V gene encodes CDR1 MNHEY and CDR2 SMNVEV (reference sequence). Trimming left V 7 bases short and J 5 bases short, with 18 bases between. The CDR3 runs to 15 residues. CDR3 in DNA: TGTGCCAGCATCTCTGTAGGCCCCGGAAACAATGAGCAGTTCTTC. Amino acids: CASISVGPGNNEQFF.

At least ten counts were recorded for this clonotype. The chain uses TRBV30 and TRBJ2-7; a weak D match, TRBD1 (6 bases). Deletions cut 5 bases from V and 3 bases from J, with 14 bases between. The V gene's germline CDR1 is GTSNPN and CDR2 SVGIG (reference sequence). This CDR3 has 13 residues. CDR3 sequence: CAWSRDNYYEQYF. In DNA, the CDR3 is TGTGCCTGGTCCCGGGACAACTACTACGAGCAGTACTTC. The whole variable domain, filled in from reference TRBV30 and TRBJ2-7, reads SQTIHQWPATLVQPVGSPLSLECTVEGTSNPNLYWYRQAAGRGLQLLFYSVGIGQISSEVPQNLSASRPQDRQFILSSKKLLLSDSGFYLCAWSRDNYYEQYFGPGTRLTVT.

The CDR3 reads CSASRSSNEQFF. CDR3 bases: TGCAGTGCTAGCCGTAGTAGCAATGAGCAGTTCTTC. The genes are TRBV20-1 and TRBJ2-1; D uncertain. This CDR3 comprises 12 residues. Looked up from germline, CDR1 is DFQATT and CDR2 is SNEGSKA (reference sequence). Trimming left V 3 bases short and J 6 bases short, with 9 bases between.

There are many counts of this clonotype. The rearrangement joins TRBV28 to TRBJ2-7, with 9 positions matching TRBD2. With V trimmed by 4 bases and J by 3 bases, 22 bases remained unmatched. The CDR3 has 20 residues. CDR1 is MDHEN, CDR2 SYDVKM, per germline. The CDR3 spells CASSYLTGTISGSGDYEQYF. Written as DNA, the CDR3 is TGTGCCAGCAGTTACCTGACAGGGACTATTAGCGGGAGTGGAGACTACGAGCAGTACTTC.

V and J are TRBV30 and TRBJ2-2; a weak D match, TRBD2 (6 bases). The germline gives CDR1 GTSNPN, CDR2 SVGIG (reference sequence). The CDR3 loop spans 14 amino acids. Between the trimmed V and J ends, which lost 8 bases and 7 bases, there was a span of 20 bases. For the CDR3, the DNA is TGTGCCCCCAAGGGAAAGCGGGTAATCGGGGAGCTGTTTTTT. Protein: CAPKGKRVIGELFF.

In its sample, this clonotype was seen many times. In nucleotides, the CDR3 is TGCGCCAGCAGGACAGGGGAGAGGTACGAGCAGTACTTC. Protein sequence: CASRTGERYEQYF. The chain links TRBV5-1 to TRBJ2-7; TRBD1 matches at 8 bases. Germline CDR1 reads SGHRS; CDR2 reads YFSETQ. The CDR3 loop spans 13 amino acids. Unmatched junction bases numbered 5, after V lost 5 bases and J lost 4 bases.

The CDR3 loop is CASSLAGNFYEQYF. For the CDR3, the DNA is TGCGCCAGCAGCTTGGCCGGGAATTTCTACGAGCAGTACTTC. The chain couples TRBV5-1 to TRBJ2-7; D might be TRBD2 (5 bases). The CDR3 has 14 amino acids. Deletions cut 0 bases from V and 3 bases from J, with 10 bases between. Germline values: CDR1 SGHRS, CDR2 YFSETQ.

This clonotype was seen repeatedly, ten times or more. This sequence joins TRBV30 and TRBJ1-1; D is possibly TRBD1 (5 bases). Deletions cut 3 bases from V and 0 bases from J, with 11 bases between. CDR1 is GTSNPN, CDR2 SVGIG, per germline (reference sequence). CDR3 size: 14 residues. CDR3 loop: CAWSWDEMNTEAFF. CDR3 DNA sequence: TGTGCCTGGAGCTGGGACGAGATGAACACTGAAGCTTTCTTT. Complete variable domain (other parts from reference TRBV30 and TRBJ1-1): SQTIHQWPATLVQPVGSPLSLECTVEGTSNPNLYWYRQAAGRGLQLLFYSVGIGQISSEVPQNLSASRPQDRQFILSSKKLLLSDSGFYLCAWSWDEMNTEAFFGQGTRLTVV.

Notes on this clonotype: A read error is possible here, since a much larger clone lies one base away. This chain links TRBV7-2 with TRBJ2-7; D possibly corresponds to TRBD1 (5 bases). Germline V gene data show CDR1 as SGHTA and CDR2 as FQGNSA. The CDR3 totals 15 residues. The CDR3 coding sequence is TGTGCCAGCAGCTTAGCCGGCCAGGGTTGGGGCGAGCAGTGCTTC. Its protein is CASSLAGQGWGEQCF.

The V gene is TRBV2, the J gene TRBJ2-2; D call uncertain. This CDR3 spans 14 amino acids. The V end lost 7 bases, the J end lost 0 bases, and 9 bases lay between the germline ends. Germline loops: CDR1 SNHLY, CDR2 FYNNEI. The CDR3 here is CASKASANTGELFF. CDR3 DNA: TGTGCCAGCAAAGCGAGCGCGAACACCGGGGAGCTGTTTTTT. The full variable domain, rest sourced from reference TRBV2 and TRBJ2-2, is EPEVTQTPSHQVTQMGQEVILRCVPISNHLYFYWYRQILGQKVEFLVSFYNNEISEKSEIFDDQFSVERPDGSNFTLKIRSTKLEDSAMYFCASKASANTGELFFGEGSRLTVL.

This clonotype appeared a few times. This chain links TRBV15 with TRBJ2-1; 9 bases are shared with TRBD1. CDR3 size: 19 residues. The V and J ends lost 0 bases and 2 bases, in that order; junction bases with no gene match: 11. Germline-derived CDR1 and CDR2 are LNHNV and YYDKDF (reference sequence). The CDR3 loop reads CATSRDPQHRDRAYNEQFF. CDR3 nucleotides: TGTGCCACCAGCAGAGATCCGCAGCACCGGGACAGGGCCTACAATGAGCAGTTCTTC.

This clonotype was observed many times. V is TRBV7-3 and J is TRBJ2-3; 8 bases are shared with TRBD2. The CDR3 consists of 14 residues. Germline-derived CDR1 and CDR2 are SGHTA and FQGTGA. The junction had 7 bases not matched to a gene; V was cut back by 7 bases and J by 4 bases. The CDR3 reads CASNSAGVADTQYF. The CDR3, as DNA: TGTGCCAGCAACTCAGCGGGAGTGGCAGATACGCAGTATTTT. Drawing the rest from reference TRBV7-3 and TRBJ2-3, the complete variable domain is GAGVSQTPSNKVTEKGKYVELRCDPISGHTALYWYRQSLGQGPEFLIYFQGTGAADDSGLPNDRFFAVRPEGSVSTLKIQRTERGDSAVYLCASNSAGVADTQYFGPGTRLTVL.

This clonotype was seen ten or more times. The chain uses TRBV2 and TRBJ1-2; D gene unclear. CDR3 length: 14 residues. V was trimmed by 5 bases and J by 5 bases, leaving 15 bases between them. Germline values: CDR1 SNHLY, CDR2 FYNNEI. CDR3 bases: TGTGCCAGCAGTTTCGACGAGGCCGGATATGGCTACACCTTC. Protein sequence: CASSFDEAGYGYTF.

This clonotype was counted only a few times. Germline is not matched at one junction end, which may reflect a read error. CDR3 in amino acids: CASSIRGLAGLRDERFF. CDR3 DNA: TGTGCCAGTAGTATACGGGGACTAGCGGGCCTACGCGATGAGCGGTTCTTC. The chain joins TRBV19 to TRBJ2-1; 12 bases fit TRBD2. This CDR3 comprises 17 residues. Germline V lookup: CDR1 LNHDA, CDR2 SQIVND (reference sequence).

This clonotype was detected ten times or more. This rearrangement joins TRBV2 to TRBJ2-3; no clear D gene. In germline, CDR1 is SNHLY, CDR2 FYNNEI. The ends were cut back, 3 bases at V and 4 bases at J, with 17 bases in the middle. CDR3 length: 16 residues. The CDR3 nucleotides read TGTGCCAGCAGTGACCCACGACGTAGAGAACCAGATACGCAGTATTTT. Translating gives CASSDPRRREPDTQYF.

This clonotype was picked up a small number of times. This CDR3 reads CASRAGRAGELFF. The CDR3 nucleotides are TGTGCCAGCAGGGCGGGGAGGGCCGGGGAGCTGTTTTTT. This chain connects TRBV12-3 or TRBV12-4 to TRBJ2-2; 7 bases line up with TRBD2. J gave up 6 bases and V 6 bases, and 4 bases lay outside the gene matches. The CDR3 loop spans 13 amino acids.

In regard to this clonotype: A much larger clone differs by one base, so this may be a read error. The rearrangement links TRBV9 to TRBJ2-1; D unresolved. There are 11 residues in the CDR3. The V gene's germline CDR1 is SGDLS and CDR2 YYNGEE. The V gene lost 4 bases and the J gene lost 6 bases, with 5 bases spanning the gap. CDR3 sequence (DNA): TGTGCCAGCAGCTTTTCCAATGAGCAGTTCTTC. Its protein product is CASSFSNEQFF. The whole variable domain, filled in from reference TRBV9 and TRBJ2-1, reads DSGVTQTPKHLITATGQRVTLRCSPRSGDLSVYWYQQSLDQGLQFLIQYYNGEERAKGNILERFSAQQFPDLHSELNLSSLELGDSALYFCASSFSNEQFFGPGTRLTVL.

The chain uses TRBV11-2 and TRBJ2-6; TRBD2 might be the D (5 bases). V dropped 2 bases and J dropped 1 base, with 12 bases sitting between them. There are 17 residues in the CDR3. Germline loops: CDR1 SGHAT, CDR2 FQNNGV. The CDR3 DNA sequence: TGTGCCAGCAGCTTAAGAAGCGGAGTATCTGGGGCCAACGTCCTGACTTTC. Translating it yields CASSLRSGVSGANVLTF. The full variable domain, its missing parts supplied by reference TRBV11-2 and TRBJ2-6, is EAGVAQSPRYKIIEKRQSVAFWCNPISGHATLYWYQQILGQGPKLLIQFQNNGVVDDSQLPKDRFSAERLKGVDSTLKIQPAKLEDSAVYLCASSLRSGVSGANVLTFGAGSRLTVL.

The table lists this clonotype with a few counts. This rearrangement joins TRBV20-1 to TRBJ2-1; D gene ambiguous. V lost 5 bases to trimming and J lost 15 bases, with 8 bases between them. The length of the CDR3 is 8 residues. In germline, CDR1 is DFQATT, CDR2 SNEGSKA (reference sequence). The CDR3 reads CSAPAGFF. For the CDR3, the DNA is TGCAGTGCTCCGGCCGGGTTCTTC.

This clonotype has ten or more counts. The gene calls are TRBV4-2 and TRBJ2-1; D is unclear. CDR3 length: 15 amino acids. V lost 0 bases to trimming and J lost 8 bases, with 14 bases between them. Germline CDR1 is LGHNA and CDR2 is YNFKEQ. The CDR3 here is CASSQDRSQVDEQFF. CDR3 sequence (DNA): TGTGCCAGCAGCCAAGATAGGAGTCAGGTCGATGAGCAGTTCTTC.

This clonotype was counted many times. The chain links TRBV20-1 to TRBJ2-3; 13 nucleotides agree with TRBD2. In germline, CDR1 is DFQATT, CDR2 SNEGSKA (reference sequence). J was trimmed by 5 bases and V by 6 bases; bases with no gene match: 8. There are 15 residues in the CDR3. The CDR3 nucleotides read TGCAGTGCGACCGGGACTAGCGGGATATTAGATACGCAGTATTTT. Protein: CSATGTSGILDTQYF.

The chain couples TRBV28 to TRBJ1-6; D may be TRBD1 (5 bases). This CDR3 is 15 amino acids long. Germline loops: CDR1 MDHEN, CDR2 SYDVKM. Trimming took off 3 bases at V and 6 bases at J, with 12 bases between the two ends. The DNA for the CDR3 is TGTGCCAGCAGTTTGCAGGGCAAAGTTAATTCACCCCTCCACTTT. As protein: CASSLQGKVNSPLHF.

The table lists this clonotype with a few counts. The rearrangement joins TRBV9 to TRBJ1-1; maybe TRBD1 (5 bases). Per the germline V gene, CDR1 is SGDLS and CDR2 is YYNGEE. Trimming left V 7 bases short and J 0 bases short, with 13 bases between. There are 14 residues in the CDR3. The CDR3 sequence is CASGGEGVNTEAFF. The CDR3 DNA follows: TGTGCCAGCGGAGGGGAGGGCGTGAACACTGAAGCTTTCTTT.